This T cell receptor beta chain was observed in a study of blood T cell repertoires in COVID-19. CDR3 length: 12 residues. Germline CDR1 GTSNPN, CDR2 SVGIG (reference sequence). V dropped 8 bases and J dropped 7 bases, with 17 bases sitting between them. Repertoires were generated with immunoSEQ multiplex PCR, while TCRdb's copy carries only in-frame clones and drops some. The data show about 140,000 clones, 84% seen once. Recruits, aged roughly 18 to 89 years, lived in approximately 26 US areas. Sequences were obtained from PBMCs or T cells enriched from blood (not recorded which). This TCR came from a man in his forties with acute COVID-19. This chain joins TRBV30 and TRBJ1-2, with a tentative D call TRBD1 (6 bases). The CDR3 loop reads CALNGGGTGYTF. The CDR3 nucleotides read TGTGCCCTTAATGGGGGGGGCACTGGCTACACCTTC.